This T cell receptor beta chain was captured in a study of cytomegalovirus exposure and HLA in healthy donors. Notes on the study in general: The CMV antigen specificity of a few CMV-associated chains was confirmed through in vitro analysis. Productive rates of about 90% or about 30% were seen for most TCR beta V segments in an earlier analysis. In a later analysis, HLA-C alleles had the fewest associated TCRs, DRB1 alleles the most. Presence/absence analysis assumed near-uniform sequencing depth across donors.

In regard to this clone: What it binds is unknown.

The primer mix had 60 Vbeta and 13 Jbeta primers. Produced via immunoSEQ multiplex PCR; TCRdb's table is partial and in-frame only. Here the sample spans approximately 78,000 clones, 65% to 70% being singletons. The trim removed 5 bases at V and 0 bases at J, leaving 7 bases unmatched. From germline, CDR1 is SGHAT and CDR2 FQNNGV. The CDR3 extends over 15 amino acids. Input material: PBMCs. J is TRBJ2-7 and V is TRBV11-2, with TRBD1 matching over 7 bases. This TCR came from a man aged 40-49 years in good health and CMV-seropositive. CDR3 loop: CASSLTGPSSYEQYF. The CDR3 coding sequence is TGTGCCAGCAGCCTGACAGGGCCGTCCTCCTACGAGCAGTACTTC.